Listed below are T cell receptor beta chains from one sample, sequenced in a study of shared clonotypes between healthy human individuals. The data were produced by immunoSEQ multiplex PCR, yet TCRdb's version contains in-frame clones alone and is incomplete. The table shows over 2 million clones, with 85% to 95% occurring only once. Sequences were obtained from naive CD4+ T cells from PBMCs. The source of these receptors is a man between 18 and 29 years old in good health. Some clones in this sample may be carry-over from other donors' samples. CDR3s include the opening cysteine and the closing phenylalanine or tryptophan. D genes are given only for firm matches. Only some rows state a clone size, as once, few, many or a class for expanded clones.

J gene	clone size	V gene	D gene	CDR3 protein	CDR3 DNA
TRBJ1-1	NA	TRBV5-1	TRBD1	CASRGQGANTEAFF	TGCGCCAGCAGGGGACAGGGAGCGAACACTGAAGCTTTCTTT
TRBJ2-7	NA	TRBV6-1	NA	CASSESWGEQYF	TGTGCCAGCAGTGAAAGTTGGGGCGAGCAGTACTTC
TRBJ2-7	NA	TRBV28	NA	CASSLLYWDEQYF	TGTGCCAGCAGTCTCCTTTACTGGGACGAGCAGTACTTC
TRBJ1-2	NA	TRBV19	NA	CASSIKADLANYGYTF	TGTGCCAGTAGTATAAAGGCCGATTTAGCTAACTATGGCTACACCTTC
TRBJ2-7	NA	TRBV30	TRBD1	CAWSLRDRPKYEQYF	TGTGCCTGGAGCTTACGGGACAGACCGAAATACGAGCAGTACTTC
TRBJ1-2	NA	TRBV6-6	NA	CASRRSLSADNYGYTF	TGTGCCAGCAGACGGTCTCTATCGGCGGATAACTATGGCTACACCTTC
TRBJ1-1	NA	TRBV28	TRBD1	CASSTTGGAPATEAFF	TGTGCCAGCAGCACGACAGGGGGCGCACCCGCCACTGAAGCTTTCTTT
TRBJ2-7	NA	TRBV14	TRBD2	CASSPPGTSGRYHEQYF	TGTGCCAGCAGCCCCCCTGGGACTAGCGGGAGGTACCACGAGCAGTACTTC
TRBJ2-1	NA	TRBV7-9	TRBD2	CASSPGTSGSVYNEQFF	TGTGCCAGCAGTCCCGGGACTAGCGGGAGTGTCTACAATGAGCAGTTCTTC
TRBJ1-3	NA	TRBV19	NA	CASSISGSGNTIYF	TGTGCCAGTAGTATCTCTGGGTCCGGAAACACCATATATTTT
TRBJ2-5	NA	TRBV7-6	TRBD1	CASSPQDRVGTQYF	TGTGCCAGCAGCCCCCAGGACAGGGTCGGGACCCAGTACTTC
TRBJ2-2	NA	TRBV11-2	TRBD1	CASSSGGTGGTGELFF	TGTGCCAGCAGCTCCGGCGGGACAGGGGGCACCGGGGAGCTGTTTTTT
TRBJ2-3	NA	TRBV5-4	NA	CASSFGFGSEGTDTQYF	TGTGCCAGCAGCTTCGGTTTCGGTAGCGAAGGGACAGATACGCAGTATTTT
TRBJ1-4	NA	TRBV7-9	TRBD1	CASSLQGAREKLFF	TGTGCCAGCAGCTTACAGGGGGCGCGGGAAAAACTGTTTTTT
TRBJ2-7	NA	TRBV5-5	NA	CASSRDQSYEQYF	TGTGCCAGCAGCCGGGACCAATCCTACGAGCAGTACTTC
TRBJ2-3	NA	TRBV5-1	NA	CASSLQALDTQYF	TGCGCCAGCAGCTTGCAGGCGTTGGATACGCAGTATTTT
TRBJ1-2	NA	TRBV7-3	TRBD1	CASSPGTGYGYTF	TGTGCCAGCAGCCCCGGGACAGGGTATGGCTACACCTTC
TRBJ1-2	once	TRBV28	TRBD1	CASRPGQGRGYTF	TGTGCCAGCAGACCCGGACAGGGACGGGGCTACACCTTC
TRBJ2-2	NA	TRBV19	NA	CASSTVRGTDTGELFF	TGTGCCAGTAGTACGGTCCGGGGGACAGACACCGGGGAGCTGTTTTTT
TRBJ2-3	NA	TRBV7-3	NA	CASSKGQSTDTQYF	TGTGCCAGCAGCAAAGGACAAAGCACAGATACGCAGTATTTT
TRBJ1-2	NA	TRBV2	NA	CASSEARGGNNYGYTF	TGTGCCAGCAGTGAAGCGAGGGGAGGGAATAACTATGGCTACACCTTC
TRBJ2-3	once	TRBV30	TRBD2	CAWSVGSLAGGTQYF	TGTGCCTGGAGTGTAGGCAGTCTAGCGGGAGGTACGCAGTATTTT
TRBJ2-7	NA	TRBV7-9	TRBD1	CASSSPGQSYEQYF	TGTGCCAGCAGCTCTCCGGGACAGTCCTACGAGCAGTACTTC
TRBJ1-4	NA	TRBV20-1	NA	CGGLAREKLFF	TGCGGAGGCCTTGCAAGGGAAAAACTGTTTTTT
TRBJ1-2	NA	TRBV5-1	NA	CASSFSIEGYGYTF	TGCGCCAGCAGCTTCTCAATTGAGGGCTATGGCTACACCTTC
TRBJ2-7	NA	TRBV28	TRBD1	CASRHPGTGEEYF	TGTGCCAGCAGGCATCCCGGGACAGGGGAGGAGTACTTC
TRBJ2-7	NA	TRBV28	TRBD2	CASSGGTSSGEQYF	TGTGCCAGCAGTGGGGGGACTAGCAGCGGCGAGCAGTACTTC
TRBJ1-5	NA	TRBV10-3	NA	CAISEGQTSNQPQHF	TGTGCCATCAGTGAGGGACAGACTAGCAATCAGCCCCAGCATTTT
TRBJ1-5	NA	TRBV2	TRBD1	CASSEALGRGGNQPQHF	TGTGCCAGCAGTGAAGCGCTTGGCAGGGGGGGCAATCAGCCCCAGCATTTT
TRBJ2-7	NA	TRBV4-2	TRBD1	CASSQDRTGYYEQYF	TGTGCCAGCAGCCAAGATCGGACAGGGTACTACGAGCAGTACTTC
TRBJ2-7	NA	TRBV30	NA	CAWSPGGFSYEQYF	TGTGCCTGGAGCCCGGGCGGATTTTCCTACGAGCAGTACTTC
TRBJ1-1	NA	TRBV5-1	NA	CASRPTAGLDTEAFF	TGCGCCAGCAGACCTACTGCAGGGTTGGACACTGAAGCTTTCTTT
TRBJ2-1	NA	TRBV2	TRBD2	CASSRSGAGGGANEQFF	TGTGCCAGCAGTCGGTCCGGGGCGGGAGGAGGGGCCAATGAGCAGTTCTTC
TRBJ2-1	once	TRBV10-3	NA	CAISELGGASYNEQFF	TGTGCCATCAGTGAGCTTGGGGGCGCGTCCTACAATGAGCAGTTCTTC
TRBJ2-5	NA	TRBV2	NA	CASSETPRDPGQYF	TGTGCCAGCAGCGAGACCCCCCGGGACCCGGGCCAGTACTTC
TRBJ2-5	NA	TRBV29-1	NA	CSVEGRQRERETQYF	TGCAGCGTTGAAGGAAGGCAGAGAGAGAGGGAGACCCAGTACTTC
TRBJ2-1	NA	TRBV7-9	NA	CASSSHGSSYNEQFF	TGTGCCAGCAGCTCCCATGGGAGCTCCTACAATGAGCAGTTCTTC
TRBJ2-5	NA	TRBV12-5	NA	CASGPGGQETQYF	TGTGCTAGTGGTCCTGGGGGTCAAGAGACCCAGTACTTC
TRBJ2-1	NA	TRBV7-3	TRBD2	CASSPSSGSPNEQFF	TGTGCCAGCAGCCCTTCTAGCGGGAGTCCCAATGAGCAGTTCTTC
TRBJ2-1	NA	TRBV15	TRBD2	CATSRGVTSGDNEQFF	TGTGCCACCAGCAGAGGGGTGACTAGCGGGGACAATGAGCAGTTCTTC
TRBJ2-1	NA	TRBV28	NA	CADSGWGAYSYNEQFF	TGTGCCGATAGCGGGTGGGGGGCCTACTCCTACAATGAGCAGTTCTTC
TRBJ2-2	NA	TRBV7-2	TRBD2	CASSLNLRTSGRGELFF	TGTGCCAGCAGCTTAAATTTAAGGACTAGCGGGAGAGGGGAGCTGTTTTTT
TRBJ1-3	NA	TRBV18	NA	CASSPSSGSGNTIYF	TGTGCCAGCTCACCCTCCTCCGGCTCTGGAAACACCATATATTTT
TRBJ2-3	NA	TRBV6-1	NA	CASSELGAPGGDTQYF	TGTGCCAGCAGTGAACTAGGGGCCCCCGGTGGAGATACGCAGTATTTT
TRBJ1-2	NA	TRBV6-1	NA	CASSYDRSNYGYTF	TGTGCCAGCAGTTATGACCGATCTAACTATGGCTACACCTTC
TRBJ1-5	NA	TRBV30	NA	CAWSVRNREPQHF	TGTGCCTGGAGTGTACGAAACAGAGAACCCCAGCATTTT